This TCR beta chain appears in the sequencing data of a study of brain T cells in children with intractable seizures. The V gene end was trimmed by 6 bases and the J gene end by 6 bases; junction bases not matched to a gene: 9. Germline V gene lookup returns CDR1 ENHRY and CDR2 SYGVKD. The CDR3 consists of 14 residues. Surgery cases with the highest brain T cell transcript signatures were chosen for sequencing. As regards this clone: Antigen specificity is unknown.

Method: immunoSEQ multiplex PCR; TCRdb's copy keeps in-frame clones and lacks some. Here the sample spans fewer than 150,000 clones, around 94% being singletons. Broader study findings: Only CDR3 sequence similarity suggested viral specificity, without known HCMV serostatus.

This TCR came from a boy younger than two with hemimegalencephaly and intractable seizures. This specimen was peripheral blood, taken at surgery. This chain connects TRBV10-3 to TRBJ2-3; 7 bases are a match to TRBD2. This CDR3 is CAIRPGLTTDTQYF. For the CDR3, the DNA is TGTGCCATCAGGCCGGGACTAACCACGGATACGCAGTATTTT.